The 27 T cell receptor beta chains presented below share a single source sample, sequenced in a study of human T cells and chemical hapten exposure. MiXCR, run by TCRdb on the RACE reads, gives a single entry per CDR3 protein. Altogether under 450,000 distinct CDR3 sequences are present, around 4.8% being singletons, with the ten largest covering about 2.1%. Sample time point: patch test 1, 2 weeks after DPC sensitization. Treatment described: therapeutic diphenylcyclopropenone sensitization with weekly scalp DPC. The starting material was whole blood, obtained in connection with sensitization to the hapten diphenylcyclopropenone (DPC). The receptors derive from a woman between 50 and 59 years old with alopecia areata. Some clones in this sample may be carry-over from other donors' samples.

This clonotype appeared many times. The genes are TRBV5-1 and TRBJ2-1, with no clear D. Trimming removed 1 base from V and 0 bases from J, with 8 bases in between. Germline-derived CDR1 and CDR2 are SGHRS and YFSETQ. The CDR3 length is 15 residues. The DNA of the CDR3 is TGCGCCAGCAGCTTGTGGCGGAGCTCCTACAATGAGCAGTTCTTC. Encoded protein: CASSLWRSSYNEQFF.

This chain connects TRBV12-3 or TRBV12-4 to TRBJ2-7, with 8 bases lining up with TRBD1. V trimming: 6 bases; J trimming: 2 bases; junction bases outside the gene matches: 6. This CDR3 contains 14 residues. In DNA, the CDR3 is TGTGCCAGCAGGTCGACAGGGGAAACCTACGAGCAGTACTTC. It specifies CASRSTGETYEQYF.

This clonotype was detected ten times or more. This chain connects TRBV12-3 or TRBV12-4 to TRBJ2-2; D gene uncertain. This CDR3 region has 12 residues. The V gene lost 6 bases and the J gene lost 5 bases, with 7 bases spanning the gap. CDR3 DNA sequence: TGTGCCAGCAGGATAAAGACCGGGGAGCTGTTTTTT. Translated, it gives CASRIKTGELFF.

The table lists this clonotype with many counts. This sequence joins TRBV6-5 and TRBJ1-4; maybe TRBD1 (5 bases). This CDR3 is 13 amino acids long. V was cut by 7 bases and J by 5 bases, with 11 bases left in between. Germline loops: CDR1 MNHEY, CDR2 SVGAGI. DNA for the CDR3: TGTGCCAGCAAGGGCTGGGGCAATGAAAAACTGTTTTTT. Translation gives CASKGWGNEKLFF.

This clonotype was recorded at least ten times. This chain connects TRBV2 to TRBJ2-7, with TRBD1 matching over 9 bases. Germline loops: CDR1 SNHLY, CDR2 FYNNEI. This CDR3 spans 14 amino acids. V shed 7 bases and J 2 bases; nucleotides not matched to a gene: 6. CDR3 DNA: TGTGCCAGCACTCCCGGGACAGGGACCTACGAGCAGTACTTC. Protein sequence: CASTPGTGTYEQYF.

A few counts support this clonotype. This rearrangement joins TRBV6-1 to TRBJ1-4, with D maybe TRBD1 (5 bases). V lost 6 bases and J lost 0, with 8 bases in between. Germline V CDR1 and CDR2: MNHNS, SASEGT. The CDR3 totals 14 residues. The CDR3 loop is CASRQGSTNEKLFF. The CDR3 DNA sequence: TGTGCCAGCAGGCAGGGCTCAACTAATGAAAAACTGTTTTTT.

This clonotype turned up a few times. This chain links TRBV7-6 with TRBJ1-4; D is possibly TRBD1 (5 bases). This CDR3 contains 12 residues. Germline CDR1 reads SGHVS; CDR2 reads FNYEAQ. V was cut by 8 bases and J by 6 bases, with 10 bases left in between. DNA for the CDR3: TGTGCCAGCCAGGGTGGGGATGAAAAACTGTTTTTT. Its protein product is CASQGGDEKLFF.

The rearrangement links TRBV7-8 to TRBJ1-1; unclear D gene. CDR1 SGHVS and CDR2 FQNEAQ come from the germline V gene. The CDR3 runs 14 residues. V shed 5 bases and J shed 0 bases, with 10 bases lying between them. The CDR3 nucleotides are TGTGCCAGCAGCCACCTAATCATGAACACTGAAGCTTTCTTT. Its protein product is CASSHLIMNTEAFF.

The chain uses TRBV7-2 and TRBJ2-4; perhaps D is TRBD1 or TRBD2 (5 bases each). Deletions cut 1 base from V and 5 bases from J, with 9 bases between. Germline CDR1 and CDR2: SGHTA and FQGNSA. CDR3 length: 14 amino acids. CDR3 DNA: TGTGCCAGCAGCTTAGGAGGGACCCAAAACATTCAGTACTTC. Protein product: CASSLGGTQNIQYF.

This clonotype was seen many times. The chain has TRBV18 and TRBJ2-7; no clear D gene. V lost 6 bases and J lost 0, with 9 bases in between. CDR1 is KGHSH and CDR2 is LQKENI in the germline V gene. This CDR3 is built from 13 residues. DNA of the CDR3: TGTGCCAGCTCTCCCGACGCCTCCTACGAGCAGTACTTC. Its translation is CASSPDASYEQYF.

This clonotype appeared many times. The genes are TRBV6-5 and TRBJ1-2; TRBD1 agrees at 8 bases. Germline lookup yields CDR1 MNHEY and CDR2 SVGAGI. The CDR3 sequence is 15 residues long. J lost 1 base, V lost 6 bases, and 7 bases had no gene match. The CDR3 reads CASSVTGDRNYGYTF. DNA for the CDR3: TGTGCCAGCAGCGTGACAGGGGACCGTAACTATGGCTACACCTTC.

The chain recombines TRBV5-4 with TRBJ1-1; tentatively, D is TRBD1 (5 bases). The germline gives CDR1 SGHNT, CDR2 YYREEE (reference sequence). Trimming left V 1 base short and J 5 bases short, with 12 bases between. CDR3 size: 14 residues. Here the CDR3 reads CASSLQTPGTEAFF. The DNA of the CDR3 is TGTGCCAGCAGCTTGCAGACACCAGGGACTGAAGCTTTCTTT.

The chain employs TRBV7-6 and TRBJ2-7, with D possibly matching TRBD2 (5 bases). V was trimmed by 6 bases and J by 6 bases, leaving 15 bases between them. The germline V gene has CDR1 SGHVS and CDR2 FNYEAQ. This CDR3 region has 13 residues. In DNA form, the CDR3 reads TGTGCCAGCAGTTGGTCAAGCGGAGGCGAGCAGTACTTC. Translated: CASSWSSGGEQYF. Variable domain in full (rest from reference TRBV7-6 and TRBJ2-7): GAGVSQSPRYKVTKRGQDVALRCDPISGHVSLYWYRQALGQGPEFLTYFNYEAQQDKSGLPNDRFSAERPEGSISTLTIQRTEQRDSAMYRCASSWSSGGEQYFGPGTRLTVT.

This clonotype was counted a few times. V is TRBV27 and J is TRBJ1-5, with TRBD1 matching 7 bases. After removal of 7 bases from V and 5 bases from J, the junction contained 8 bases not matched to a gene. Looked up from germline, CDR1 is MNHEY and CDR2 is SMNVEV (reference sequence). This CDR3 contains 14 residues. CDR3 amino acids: CASKAGQGDQPQHF. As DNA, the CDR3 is TGTGCCAGCAAGGCAGGTCAGGGGGATCAGCCCCAGCATTTT.

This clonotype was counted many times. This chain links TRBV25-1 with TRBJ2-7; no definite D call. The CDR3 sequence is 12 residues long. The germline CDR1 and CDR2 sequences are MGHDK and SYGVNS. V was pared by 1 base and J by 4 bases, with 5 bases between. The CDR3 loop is CASSEWAYEQYF. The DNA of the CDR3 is TGTGCCAGCAGTGAATGGGCGTACGAGCAGTACTTC.

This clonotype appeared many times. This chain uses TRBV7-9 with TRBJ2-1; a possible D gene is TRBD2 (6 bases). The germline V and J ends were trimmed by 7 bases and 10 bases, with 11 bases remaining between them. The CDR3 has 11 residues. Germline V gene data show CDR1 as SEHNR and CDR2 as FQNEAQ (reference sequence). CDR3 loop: CASTSAGEQFF. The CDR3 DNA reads TGTGCCAGCACTTCCGCGGGAGAGCAGTTCTTC.

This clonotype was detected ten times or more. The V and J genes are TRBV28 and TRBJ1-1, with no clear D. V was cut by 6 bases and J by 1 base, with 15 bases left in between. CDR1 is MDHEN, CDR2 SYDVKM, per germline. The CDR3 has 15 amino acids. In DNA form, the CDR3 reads TGTGCCAGCAGGCTATTCGGGGAAGGGAACACTGAAGCTTTCTTT. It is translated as CASRLFGEGNTEAFF. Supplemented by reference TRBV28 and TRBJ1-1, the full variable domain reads DVKVTQSSRYLVKRTGEKVFLECVQDMDHENMFWYRQDPGLGLRLIYFSYDVKMKEKGDIPEGYSVSREKKERFSLILESASTNQTSMYLCASRLFGEGNTEAFFGQGTRLTVV.

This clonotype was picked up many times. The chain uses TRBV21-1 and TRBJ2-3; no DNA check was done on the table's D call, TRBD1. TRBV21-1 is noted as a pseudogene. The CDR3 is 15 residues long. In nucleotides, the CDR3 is TGTGCCAGCAGCAAAGTGAGGGGGCGCCTCGATACGCAGTATTTT. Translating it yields CASSKVRGRLDTQYF.

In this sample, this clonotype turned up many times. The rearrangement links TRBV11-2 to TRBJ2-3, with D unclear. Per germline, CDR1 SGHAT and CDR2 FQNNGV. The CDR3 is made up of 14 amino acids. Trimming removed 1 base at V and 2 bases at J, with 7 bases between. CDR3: CASSLVRFTDTQYF. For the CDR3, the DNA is TGTGCCAGCAGCTTAGTCCGGTTCACAGATACGCAGTATTTT.

This CDR3 is CATSRDMGGNEQFF. The CDR3 DNA reads as TGTGCCACCAGCAGAGATATGGGGGGCAATGAGCAGTTCTTC. The rearrangement links TRBV15 to TRBJ2-1, with a weak D call TRBD2 (6 bases). Trimming cost V 0 bases and J 6 bases, with 9 bases left between them. Germline V gives CDR1 LNHNV, CDR2 YYDKDF (reference sequence). The CDR3 has 14 amino acids.

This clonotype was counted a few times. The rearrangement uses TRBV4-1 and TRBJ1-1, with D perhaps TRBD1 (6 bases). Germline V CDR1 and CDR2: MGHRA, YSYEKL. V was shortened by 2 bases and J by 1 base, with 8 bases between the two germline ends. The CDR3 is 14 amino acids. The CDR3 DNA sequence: TGCGCCAGCAGCCAATACAGGGAGAACACTGAAGCTTTCTTT. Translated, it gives CASSQYRENTEAFF.

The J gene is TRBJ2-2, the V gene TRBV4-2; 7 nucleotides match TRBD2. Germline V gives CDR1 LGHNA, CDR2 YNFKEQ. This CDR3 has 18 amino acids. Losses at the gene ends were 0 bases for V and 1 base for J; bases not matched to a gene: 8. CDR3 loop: CASSQERSGTGNTGELFF. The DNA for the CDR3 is TGTGCCAGCAGCCAAGAGAGGAGCGGGACGGGGAACACCGGGGAGCTGTTTTTT.

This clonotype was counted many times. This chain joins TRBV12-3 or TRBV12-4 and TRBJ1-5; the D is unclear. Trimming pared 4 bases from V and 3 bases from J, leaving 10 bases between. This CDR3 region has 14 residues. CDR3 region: CASSSNWFNQPQHF. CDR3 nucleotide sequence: TGTGCCAGCAGTTCCAATTGGTTCAATCAGCCCCAGCATTTT.

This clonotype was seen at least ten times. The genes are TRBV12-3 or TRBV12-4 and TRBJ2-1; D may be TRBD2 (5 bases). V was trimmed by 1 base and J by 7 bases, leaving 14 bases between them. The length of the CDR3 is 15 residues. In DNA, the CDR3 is TGTGCCAGCAGTTTAGATCCGGGAATAAGTAATGAGCAGTTCTTC. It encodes CASSLDPGISNEQFF.

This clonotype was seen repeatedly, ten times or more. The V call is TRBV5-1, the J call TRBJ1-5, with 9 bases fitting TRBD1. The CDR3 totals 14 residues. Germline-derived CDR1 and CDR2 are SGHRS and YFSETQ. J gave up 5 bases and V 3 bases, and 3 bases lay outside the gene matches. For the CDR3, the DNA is TGCGCCAGCAGCTGGACAGGGGTCGATCAGCCCCAGCATTTT. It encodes CASSWTGVDQPQHF.

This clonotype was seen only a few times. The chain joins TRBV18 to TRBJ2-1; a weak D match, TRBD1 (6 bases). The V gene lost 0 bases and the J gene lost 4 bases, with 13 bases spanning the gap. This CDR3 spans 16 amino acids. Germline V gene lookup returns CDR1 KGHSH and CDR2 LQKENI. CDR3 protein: CASSPPTGILYNEQFF. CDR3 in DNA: TGTGCCAGCTCACCACCCACAGGGATATTATACAATGAGCAGTTCTTC. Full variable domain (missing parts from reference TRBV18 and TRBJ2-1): NAGVMQNPRHLVRRRGQEARLRCSPMKGHSHVYWYRQLPEEGLKFMVYLQKENIIDESGMPKERFSAEFPKEGPSILRIQQVVRGDSAAYFCASSPPTGILYNEQFFGPGTRLTVL.

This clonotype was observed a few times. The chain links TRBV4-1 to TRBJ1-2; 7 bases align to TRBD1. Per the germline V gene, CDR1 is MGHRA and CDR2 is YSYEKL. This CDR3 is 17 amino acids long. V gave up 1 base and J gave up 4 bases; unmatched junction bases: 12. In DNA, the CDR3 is TGCGCCAGCAGCCAAGGACCCGACAGGGCTCCCTTCTATGGCTACACCTTC. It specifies CASSQGPDRAPFYGYTF.